A selection of T cell receptor beta chains follows, all from one sample in a study of T cell repertoires in cytomegalovirus infection. TCRdb passed the reads through MiXCR, listing each CDR3 protein once. Here the sample spans under 850,000 distinct CDR3 sequences, under 40% being singletons. Sequenced material: PBMCs. Receptor source: a human donor in good health (CMV status not recorded). Some clones in this sample may be carry-over from other donors' samples. Both conserved end residues are part of each CDR3. Each record gives: V gene, J gene, clone size, CDR3 protein. The size field is filled for only some rows; it gives once, few, many or a size class.

TRBV12-3/TRBV12-4	TRBJ2-7	-	CASSPLLEGEQYF
TRBV7-2	TRBJ2-1	many	CASSLGQRSNEQFF
TRBV3-1	TRBJ1-6	medium-sized	CASSRRQANSPLHF
TRBV19	TRBJ2-3	few	CASSRNPGLPDTQYF
TRBV15	TRBJ1-2	-	CATSRDLGSSNYGYTF
TRBV29-1	TRBJ2-3	few	CSAQDRETDTQYF
TRBV7-2	TRBJ1-4	many	CASSLGTGFNEKLFF
TRBV7-2	TRBJ2-1	-	CASSHSRATRAYNEQFF
TRBV11-2	TRBJ1-2	-	CASSLTGNYYGYTF
TRBV12-3/TRBV12-4	TRBJ1-1	-	CASSFSTEMNTEASF
TRBV6-5	TRBJ2-7	few	CASRTWGGSYEQYF
TRBV28	TRBJ1-4	-	CASSYGTGVREKLFF
TRBV18	TRBJ2-1	-	CASSEYGTGGYNEQFF
TRBV6-5	TRBJ1-3	-	CASSYSLDRTSGNTIYF
TRBV7-9	TRBJ2-3	-	CAAGGKSTDTQYF
TRBV7-9	TRBJ2-2	few	CASSLALKAENTGELFF
TRBV12-3/TRBV12-4	TRBJ2-2	few	CASSFGGLVTGELFF
TRBV5-6	TRBJ1-2	-	CASSQGARIYGYTF
TRBV7-2	TRBJ2-3	few	CASSLVAGLTWGSDTQYF
TRBV18	TRBJ2-5	-	CASSEEVETQYF
TRBV28	TRBJ1-5	-	CASSSTRTGNNQPQHF
TRBV12-3/TRBV12-4	TRBJ1-1	few	CASSPGPPGTEAFF
TRBV11-2	TRBJ2-2	many	CASSPPLGAGSGSASRELFF
TRBV20-1	TRBJ2-7	-	CSANEPKAGSYEQYF
TRBV27	TRBJ1-1	-	CASSLSSDTEAFF
TRBV20-1	TRBJ2-5	few	CSARDRRQGETQYF
TRBV7-9	TRBJ1-2	few	CASSLLGAAANYGYTF
TRBV28	TRBJ1-5	few	CASGRERYSNQPQHF
TRBV6-5	TRBJ1-2	-	CASSFTPDNYGYTF
TRBV7-9	TRBJ2-7	-	CASSLVGLALTDEQYF
TRBV10-3	TRBJ2-7	few	CAISPSATSGGELYEQYF